The clone carrying this T cell receptor beta chain turned up a few times. The data were produced by immunoSEQ multiplex PCR, yet TCRdb's version contains in-frame clones alone and is incomplete. The sample records fewer than 300,000 clones, about 70% being singletons. This entry belongs to a study of blood T cell repertoires in COVID-19. Study at large: The United States, Italy and Spain provided the acute and convalescent COVID-19 samples.

The CDR3 is made up of 13 amino acids. The V gene end was trimmed by 7 bases and the J gene end by 6 bases; junction bases not matched to a gene: 7. Germline V lookup: CDR1 SNHLY, CDR2 FYNNEI. The receptor was derived from a woman of 80 years or more with acute or convalescent COVID-19. Input material: peripheral blood. V usage is TRBV2 and J usage is TRBJ2-7; the match to TRBD2 covers 9 bases. CDR3 sequence reads: CASKTSGTGEQYF. DNA for the CDR3: TGTGCCAGCAAGACTAGCGGAACAGGCGAGCAGTACTTC.